This T cell receptor beta chain was sequenced during a study of T cell responses to AZD1222 COVID-19 vaccine (dated by TCRdb to the early 2020s). The study in broad terms: AZD1222 recipients whose second dose came at about 4 weeks and those whose second dose came at about 12 weeks were combined into one group, since spike-specific TCR depth and breadth did not differ between the two schedules. TCR sequencing was performed for some 250 trial participants, of whom about 210 were given two doses of AZD1222 and around 25 were given two doses of MenACWY control vaccine. Trial participants were enrolled by age into 18-55, 56-69 and 70-plus year subgroups, with around 150, 28 and 57 TCR-sequenced participants respectively. Study-wide findings and limitations: Only five or six AZD1222 recipients were SARS-CoV-2 seropositive at baseline, limiting conclusions about previously exposed vaccinees. A significant rise in spike-specific TCR breadth and depth was observed after two AZD1222 doses relative to day 0 and relative to MenACWY recipients. Participants were mostly white British, with more females than males. The authors suggested clonal diversity may have been underestimated. Because no samples from the day 14 peak response were available, repertoires could be characterized only after the peak T cell response. Reportedly, almost half of the unique spike-specific TCRs recognized epitopes lying outside the regions that are mutated in the B.1.351 and B.1.1.7 variants. CD4 TCRs associated with the vaccine covered the entire spike protein, and the dominant responses were in regions 160-218 and 743-854. In the small 56-69-year group, the increase in depth fell short of significance, most likely because of low power.

The sample's time point label, in plain terms: baseline before first vaccination. Samples from vaccinated people were obtained from the UK trials COV001 and COV002, which included a single-blind randomized controlled phase 2/3 trial of AZD1222 (ChAdOx1 nCoV-19) in healthy adults. Trial participant PBMC samples were collected at day 0 and day 28 after the second dose for TCRbeta chain sequencing. V is cut back by 5 bases and J by 11 bases, with 17 bases in the junction unmatched. CDR1 and CDR2, per the germline V gene, are MNHEY and SVGAGI. Including the terminal cysteine and phenylalanine, the CDR3 comprises 15 residues. Only the CDR3 DNA stays, 45 bases, in frame from base 1. This clone was observed a few times. The antigen it binds to is not known. Per-base qualities were not stored, and no clone one base away is much larger. The CDR3 regions of human TCRbeta chains were analyzed by immunosequencing. The study's own analysis went as follows. Repertoire TCRs were checked for matches against a reference library of SARS-CoV-2-specific TCRs that had been generated using the MIRA antigen-specificity platform. Breadth was defined as the fraction of unique TCRs that were SARS-CoV-2-associated. Depth was defined as the fraction of total T cells that were SARS-CoV-2-associated. Using the MIRA data, each spike-specific TCR was mapped to the spike region that the TCR reacts to and placed in a CD4 or CD8 class. Log10-transformed breadth and depth values were compared by one-way ANOVA with Sidak's multiple comparisons tests. TCRdb provides this immuneACCESS table in a form limited to in-frame rearrangements. Some clones are lacking; in checked studies, under half of them reflect an unresolved V gene, and why the rest are absent is not known. That table gives V, J and clone size, and the DNA gave D and trimming. Within this sample are 100,000 to 150,000 clones, with approximately 85% of them counted one time only. The ten largest clones represent roughly 7.4% of the sample.

This TCR derives from an adult in good health. This chain is built from TRBV6-5 and TRBJ1-2; the junction holds 7 bases that match TRBD1. This sample comprised peripheral blood, obtained on day 0 of AZD1222 vaccination. DNA sequence: TGTGCCAGCAGTCCTTACTCCGGGACAGCTGGTGGGTACACCTTC. This is translated as CASSPYSGTAGGYTF.